Following are 18 T cell receptor beta chains from one sample sequenced in a study of blood T cell repertoires in COVID-19. TCRdb's table, derived via immunoSEQ multiplex PCR, lists solely in-frame clones and lacks some. The repertoire holds 470,000 or so clones, with over 75% as singletons. Sequenced: peripheral blood. These receptors were obtained from a human donor in a cohort sampled during active COVID-19.

The rearrangement uses TRBV9 and TRBJ2-7, with 7 bases matching TRBD2. V lost 0 bases and J lost 2; bases outside the gene matches: 5. The CDR3 contains 15 residues. The germline V gene has CDR1 SGDLS and CDR2 YYNGEE. This CDR3 reads CASSVGLAEPYEQYF. The CDR3 DNA follows: TGTGCCAGCAGCGTAGGTCTAGCGGAGCCCTACGAGCAGTACTTC.

The chain employs TRBV19 and TRBJ2-1; 8 bases match TRBD1. The length of the CDR3 is 15 residues. Germline values: CDR1 LNHDA, CDR2 SQIVND (reference sequence). V lost 5 bases to trimming and J lost 7 bases; unmatched junction nucleotides: 10. Here the CDR3 DNA reads TGTGCCAGTAGTCCCTTAGGACAGGGAGAGAATGAGCAGTTCTTC. Its translation is CASSPLGQGENEQFF.

The CDR3 DNA is TGTGCCAGCAGCTTAAACAGCGGGAGTGGTACAGATACGCAGTATTTT. Translating it yields CASSLNSGSGTDTQYF. The rearrangement uses TRBV7-3 and TRBJ2-3; TRBD2 matches at 8 bases. The length of the CDR3 is 16 residues. The V and J ends lost 1 base and 3 bases, in that order; junction bases with no gene match: 6. Germline loops: CDR1 SGHTA, CDR2 FQGTGA.

The chain joins TRBV19 to TRBJ1-1; a weak D match, TRBD1 (5 bases). This CDR3 has 16 amino acids. Germline CDR1 and CDR2: LNHDA and SQIVND (reference sequence). The ends were cut back, 4 bases at V and 0 bases at J, with 15 bases in the middle. CDR3 DNA: TGTGCCAGTAGTAGTCCGCGCAGGGCCATGAACACTGAAGCTTTCTTT. It specifies CASSSPRRAMNTEAFF.

The chain is built from TRBV18 and TRBJ2-5, with TRBD1 as a possible D gene (5 bases). Germline CDR1 KGHSH, CDR2 LQKENI. The CDR3 has 15 amino acids. Trimming shortened V by 1 base and J by 1 base, and 10 bases separated the two germline ends. The CDR3 loop is CASSPQQAPQETQYF. The CDR3 nucleotides read TGTGCCAGCTCACCACAACAGGCCCCCCAAGAGACCCAGTACTTC. The full variable domain, with the rest looked up from reference TRBV18 and TRBJ2-5, is NAGVMQNPRHLVRRRGQEARLRCSPMKGHSHVYWYRQLPEEGLKFMVYLQKENIIDESGMPKERFSAEFPKEGPSILRIQQVVRGDSAAYFCASSPQQAPQETQYFGPGTRLLVL.

The J gene is TRBJ2-1, the V gene TRBV7-9, with D possibly being TRBD2 (5 bases). Trimming left V 5 bases short and J 3 bases short, with 17 bases between. Germline V CDR1 and CDR2: SEHNR, FQNEAQ (reference sequence). The CDR3 runs 16 residues. The CDR3 region is CASSPFRNRGYNEQFF. The DNA for the CDR3 is TGTGCCAGCAGCCCATTTCGTAACCGGGGCTACAATGAGCAGTTCTTC. The full variable domain, in which reference TRBV7-9 and TRBJ2-1 provide the parts outside the CDR3, is DTGVSQNPRHKITKRGQNVTFRCDPISEHNRLYWYRQTLGQGPEFLTYFQNEAQLEKSRLLSDRFSAERPKGSFSTLEIQRTEQGDSAMYLCASSPFRNRGYNEQFFGPGTRLTVL.

This chain connects TRBV30 to TRBJ2-1, with D perhaps matching TRBD1 (6 bases). Germline V gene data show CDR1 as GTSNPN and CDR2 as SVGIG (reference sequence). V was clipped by 7 bases and J by 2 bases, with 12 bases between them. The CDR3 contains 13 residues. CDR3 nucleotide sequence: TGTGCCTTCTCCGGACAGACCTACAATGAGCAGTTCTTC. Protein: CAFSGQTYNEQFF.

The chain is built from TRBV7-3 and TRBJ2-2; 11 positions agree with TRBD2. Germline V gene lookup returns CDR1 SGHTA and CDR2 FQGTGA. CDR3 length equals 17 residues. Trimming took 5 bases from V and 6 from J; bases not matched to a gene: 11. The CDR3 loop reads CASSLSGTSGRAGELFF. DNA for the CDR3: TGTGCCAGCAGCCTGTCCGGGACTAGCGGTCGTGCCGGGGAGCTGTTTTTT. Based on the CDR3 plus reference TRBV7-3 and TRBJ2-2, the full variable domain is GAGVSQTPSNKVTEKGKYVELRCDPISGHTALYWYRQSLGQGPEFLIYFQGTGAADDSGLPNDRFFAVRPEGSVSTLKIQRTERGDSAVYLCASSLSGTSGRAGELFFGEGSRLTVL.

The chain couples TRBV12-5 to TRBJ2-3; tentatively, D is TRBD2 (5 bases). Germline lookup yields CDR1 LGHNT and CDR2 FRNRAP. The CDR3 totals 15 residues. Trimming took off 3 bases at V and 0 bases at J, with 10 bases between the two ends. CDR3 sequence: CASGFPGYSTDTQYF. The CDR3 nucleotides are TGTGCTAGTGGTTTCCCGGGATACAGCACAGATACGCAGTATTTT.

This chain uses TRBV2 with TRBJ1-3; no firm D call. CDR1 and CDR2 (germline): SNHLY, FYNNEI. V lost 3 bases, J lost 1 base, and 10 bases lay in between. CDR3 length: 15 residues. The CDR3 loop is CASSDTSGSGNTIYF. The CDR3 DNA is TGTGCCAGCAGTGATACTTCGGGGTCTGGAAACACCATATATTTT.

The chain employs TRBV7-3 and TRBJ1-1; D unclear. The V gene lost 0 bases and the J gene lost 1 base, with 9 bases spanning the gap. This CDR3 has 15 amino acids. Germline V gives CDR1 SGHTA, CDR2 FQGTGA. In DNA form, the CDR3 reads TGTGCCAGCAGCTTAACAGCGGTTCCGAACACTGAAGCTTTCTTT. This translates into CASSLTAVPNTEAFF.

The chain employs TRBV6-5 and TRBJ1-1, with D perhaps TRBD1 (5 bases). The germline CDR1 and CDR2 sequences are MNHEY and SVGAGI. The CDR3 is 15 amino acids. The ends were cut back, 7 bases at V and 4 bases at J, with 19 bases in the middle. DNA for the CDR3: TGTGCCAGCACCCGCGCCCCCCAGGGTCCCACTGAAGCTTTCTTT. It codes for CASTRAPQGPTEAFF.

The CDR3 DNA is TGCGCCAGCAGCCTATCCGTAGGGGCGGACAACTATGGCTACACCTTC. Protein product: CASSLSVGADNYGYTF. V gene TRBV4-1 combines with J gene TRBJ1-2, with D perhaps TRBD1 (5 bases). The CDR3 length is 16 residues. Trimming took 4 bases from V and 2 from J, leaving 17 bases between them. Germline V gene data show CDR1 as MGHRA and CDR2 as YSYEKL.

This clone was seen a single time. The chain employs TRBV12-3 or TRBV12-4 and TRBJ1-2; maybe TRBD1 (5 bases). This CDR3 is built from 13 residues. The V end was cut by 4 bases, the J end by 5 bases, with 11 bases between. The CDR3 is CASSSDISYGYTF. As DNA, the CDR3 is TGTGCCAGCAGTTCGGACATTAGTTATGGCTACACCTTC.

The chain has TRBV20-1 and TRBJ2-7, with D possibly TRBD2 on 5 matching bases. The CDR3 totals 16 residues. The V gene's germline CDR1 is DFQATT and CDR2 SNEGSKA (reference sequence). V was trimmed by 3 bases and J by 3 bases, leaving 21 bases between them. CDR3 protein: CSASMGLVARYYEQYF. CDR3 nucleotide sequence: TGCAGTGCTAGTATGGGCTTGGTAGCGCGGTACTACGAGCAGTACTTC.

The genes are TRBV12-5 and TRBJ2-2; 8 nucleotides agree with TRBD2. J was trimmed by 1 base and V by 1 base; bases with no gene match: 5. The CDR3 is 17 residues long. The germline CDR1 and CDR2 sequences are LGHNT and FRNRAP. The CDR3 loop is CASGLETLAGNTGELFF. The CDR3, as DNA: TGTGCTAGTGGTTTGGAGACGCTAGCGGGGAACACCGGGGAGCTGTTTTTT. The full variable domain, completed using reference TRBV12-5 and TRBJ2-2, is DARVTQTPRHKVTEMGQEVTMRCQPILGHNTVFWYRQTMMQGLELLAYFRNRAPLDDSGMPKDRFSAEMPDATLATLKIQPSEPRDSAVYFCASGLETLAGNTGELFFGEGSRLTVL.

The rearrangement uses TRBV29-1 and TRBJ2-5; weak D call: TRBD1 (5 bases). The CDR3 is 11 amino acids. Trimming removed 3 bases from V and 4 bases from J, with 6 bases in between. CDR1 is SQVTM and CDR2 is ANQGSEA in the germline V gene. CDR3 protein: CSVDRAETQYF. DNA for the CDR3: TGCAGCGTTGACAGGGCAGAGACCCAGTACTTC.

V gene TRBV16 combines with J gene TRBJ1-2; no definite D call. Per the germline V gene, CDR1 is KGHSY and CDR2 is FQNENV. This CDR3 is 14 amino acids long. Trimming took off 8 bases at V and 4 bases at J, with 17 bases between the two ends. The CDR3 sequence: CASGPTANSYGYTF. CDR3 nucleotides: TGTGCCAGCGGCCCGACCGCTAACAGCTATGGCTACACCTTC.